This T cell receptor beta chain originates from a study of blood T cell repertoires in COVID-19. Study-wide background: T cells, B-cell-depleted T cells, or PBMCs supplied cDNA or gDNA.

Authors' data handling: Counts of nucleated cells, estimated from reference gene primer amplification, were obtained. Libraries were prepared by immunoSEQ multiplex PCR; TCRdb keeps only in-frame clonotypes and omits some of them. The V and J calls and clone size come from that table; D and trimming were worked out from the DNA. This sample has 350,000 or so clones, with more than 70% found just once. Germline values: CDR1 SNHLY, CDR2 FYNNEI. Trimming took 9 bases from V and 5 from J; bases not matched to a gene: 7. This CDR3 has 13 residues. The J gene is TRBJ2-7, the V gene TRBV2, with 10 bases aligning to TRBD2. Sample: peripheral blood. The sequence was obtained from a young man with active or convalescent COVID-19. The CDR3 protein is CASHLAGVHEQYF. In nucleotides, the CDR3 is TGTGCCAGTCATCTAGCGGGAGTCCACGAGCAGTACTTC.